These T cell receptor beta chains were read from a single sample in a study of Ad26.COV2.S vaccination and SARS-CoV-2 variants. Here immunoSEQ multiplex PCR was the method, and the copy in TCRdb shows in-frame clones only, minus some. The repertoire holds roughly 450,000 clones, with 80% to 95% as singletons. The material was peripheral blood, obtained in a trial of Ad26.COV2.S vaccine versus placebo. All receptors derive from a person between 18 and 65 years old who received the Ad26.COV2.S COVID-19 vaccine or a placebo. Each CDR3 is given with its conserved first and last residue. Each record gives: V gene, J gene, CDR3 length, CDR3 protein.

TRBV18	TRBJ2-7	15	CASSISPGQYYEQYF
TRBV28	TRBJ2-5	13	CASTSGPDETQYF
TRBV7-9	TRBJ2-1	17	CASRPRSSGSSYNEQFF
TRBV19	TRBJ1-5	13	CASSGLYNQPQHF
TRBV7-9	TRBJ1-4	15	CASSFTGTTNEKLFF
TRBV30	TRBJ2-5	13	CAWSVPAPETQYF
TRBV19	TRBJ2-5	14	CASSITRGSETQYF
TRBV25-1	TRBJ2-7	13	CASSGHTSYEQYF
TRBV5-6	TRBJ2-7	14	CASSLWGSLYEQYF
TRBV25-1	TRBJ2-7	13	CASRRTDAYEQYF
TRBV5-4	TRBJ2-5	13	CASSLVREETQYF
TRBV4-3	TRBJ2-1	15	CASSQRLASDNEQFF
TRBV19	TRBJ2-1	13	CASTSRGINEQFF